Here is one TCR beta chain with its context. This sample is drawn from a study of regulatory T cells in long-lasting Graves disease. Time point: persistent/refractory GD, antithyroid drugs over 5 years with positive TRAb. After RNA was extracted from PBMCs, the TCR library was made from it. Assembly of TCR beta libraries relied on iRepertoire HTBI primers together with Arm-PCR of CDR3 regions. MiXCR was run by TCRdb on the multiplex PCR reads, yielding one entry per CDR3 protein. The data contain 400,000 to 500,000 distinct CDR3 sequences, less than 25% of them singletons. This clonotype originated in a female donor with Graves disease. This sample comprised peripheral blood mononuclear cells (PBMCs), obtained when the disease was refractory, from a patient treated with antithyroid drugs.

DNA of the CDR3: TGTGCCAGCTACTCGGGGTTGACTAATGAAAAACTGTTTTTT. This codes for CASYSGLTNEKLFF. V usage is TRBV27 and J usage is TRBJ1-4; D is ambiguous. In germline, CDR1 is MNHEY, CDR2 SMNVEV (reference sequence). V was pared by 8 bases and J by 2 bases, with 12 bases between. The CDR3 spans 14 residues.